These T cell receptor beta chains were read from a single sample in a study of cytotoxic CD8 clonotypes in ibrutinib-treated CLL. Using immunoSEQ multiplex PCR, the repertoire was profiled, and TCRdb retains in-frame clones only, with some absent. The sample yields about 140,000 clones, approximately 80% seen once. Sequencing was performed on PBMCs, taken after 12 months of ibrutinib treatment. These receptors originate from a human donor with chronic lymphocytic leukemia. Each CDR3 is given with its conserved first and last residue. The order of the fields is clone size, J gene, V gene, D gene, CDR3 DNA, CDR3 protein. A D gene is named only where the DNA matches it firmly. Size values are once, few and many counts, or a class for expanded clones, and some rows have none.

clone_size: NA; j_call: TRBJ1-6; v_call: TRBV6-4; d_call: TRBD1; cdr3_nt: TGTGCCAGCAGTGAATCGACAGGGGGAAATAATTCACCCCTCCACTTT; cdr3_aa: CASSESTGGNNSPLHF
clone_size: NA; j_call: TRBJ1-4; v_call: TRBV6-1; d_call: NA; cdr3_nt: TGTGCCAGCAGGACTGTAACTAATGAAAAACTGTTTTTT; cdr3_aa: CASRTVTNEKLFF
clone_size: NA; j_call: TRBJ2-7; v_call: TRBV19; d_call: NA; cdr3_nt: TGTGCCAGTAGTATATTGTTTACGACCAGTCAATACGAGCAGTACTTC; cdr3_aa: CASSILFTTSQYEQYF
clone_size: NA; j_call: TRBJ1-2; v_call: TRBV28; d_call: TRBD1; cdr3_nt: TGTGCCAGCAGGGTCGGACAGGGTGATGGCTACACCTTC; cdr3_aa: CASRVGQGDGYTF
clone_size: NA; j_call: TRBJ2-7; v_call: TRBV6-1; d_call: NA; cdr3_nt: TGTGCCAGCAGTGCTCGAGCGGGCGCCCCCTACGAGCAGTACTTC; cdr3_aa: CASSARAGAPYEQYF
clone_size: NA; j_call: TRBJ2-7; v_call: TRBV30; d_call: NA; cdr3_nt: TGTGCCTGGAGTGTTTTATGGGACGAGCAGTACTTC; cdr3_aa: CAWSVLWDEQYF
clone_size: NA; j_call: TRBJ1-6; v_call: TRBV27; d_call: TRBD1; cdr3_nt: TGTGCCAGCTACAGGGGGGATGGTTCACCCCTCCACTTT; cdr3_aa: CASYRGDGSPLHF
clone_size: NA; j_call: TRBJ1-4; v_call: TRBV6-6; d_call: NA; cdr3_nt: TGTGCCAGCAGGGACCCGGGAGGGGGGGAAAAACTGTTTTTT; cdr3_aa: CASRDPGGGEKLFF
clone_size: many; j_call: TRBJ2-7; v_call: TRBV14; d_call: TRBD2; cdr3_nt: TGTGCCAGCAGCCAAGAGAGCTGGAGCGGGAGTATCTACGAGCAGTACTTC; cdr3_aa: CASSQESWSGSIYEQYF
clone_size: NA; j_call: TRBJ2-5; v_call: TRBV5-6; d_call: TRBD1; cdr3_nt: TGTGCCAGCAGCTGGGGGACAGGGATGTTTTCAGAGACCCAGTACTTC; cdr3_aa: CASSWGTGMFSETQYF
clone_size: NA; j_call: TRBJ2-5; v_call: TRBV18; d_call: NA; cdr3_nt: TGTGCCAGCTCACCACCGTTCGGGACCCCCCAAGAGACCCAGTACTTC; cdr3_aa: CASSPPFGTPQETQYF
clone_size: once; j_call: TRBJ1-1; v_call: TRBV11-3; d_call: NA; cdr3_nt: TGTGCCAGCAGCCTCCGACATGCCCGGGCCACTGAAGCTTTCTTT; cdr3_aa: CASSLRHARATEAFF
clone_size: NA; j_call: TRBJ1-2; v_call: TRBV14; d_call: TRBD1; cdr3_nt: TGTGCCAGCAGCGCACAGGGGGGGTACGGCTACACCTTC; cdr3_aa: CASSAQGGYGYTF
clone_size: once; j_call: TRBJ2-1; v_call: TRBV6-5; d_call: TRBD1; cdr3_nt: TGTGCCAGCAGTTACTACCCGGGACAGTACGATGAGCAGTTCTTC; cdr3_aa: CASSYYPGQYDEQFF
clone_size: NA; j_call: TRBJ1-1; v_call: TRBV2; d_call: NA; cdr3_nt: TGTGCCAGCAGCCTACGGGTGAGCACTGAAGCTTTCTTT; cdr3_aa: CASSLRVSTEAFF
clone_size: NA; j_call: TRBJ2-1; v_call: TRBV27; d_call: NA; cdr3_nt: TGTGCCAGCAGCCGGGTTTCATACAATGAGCAGTTCTTC; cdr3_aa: CASSRVSYNEQFF
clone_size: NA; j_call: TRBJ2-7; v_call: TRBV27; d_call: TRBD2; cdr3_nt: TGTGCCAGCAGTTCGACTAGCGGGAGTAATCACGAGCAGTACTTC; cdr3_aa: CASSSTSGSNHEQYF
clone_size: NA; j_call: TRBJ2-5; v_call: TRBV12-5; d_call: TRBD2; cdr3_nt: TGTGCTAGTGGTCGGCGAGAGGGAGGGGAGACCCAGTACTTC; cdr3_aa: CASGRREGGETQYF
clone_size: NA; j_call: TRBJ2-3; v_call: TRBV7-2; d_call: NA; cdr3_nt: TGTGCCAGCAGCCTCCCGCAGAGCGGCACTGATACGCAGTATTTT; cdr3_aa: CASSLPQSGTDTQYF
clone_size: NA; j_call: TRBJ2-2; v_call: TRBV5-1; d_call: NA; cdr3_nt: TGCGCCAGCAGCTTGGCAAACAGGGCAGGGTTCACCGGGGAGCTGTTTTTT; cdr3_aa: CASSLANRAGFTGELFF
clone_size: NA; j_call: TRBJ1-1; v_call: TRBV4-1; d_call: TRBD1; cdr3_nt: TGCGCCAGCAGCCACCGAGGGACCGGGACAGCAACAAACACTGAAGCTTTCTTT; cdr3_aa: CASSHRGTGTATNTEAFF
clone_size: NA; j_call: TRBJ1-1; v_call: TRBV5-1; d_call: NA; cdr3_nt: TGCGCCAGCAGTAAAGGACAATCGAACACTGAAGCTTTCTTT; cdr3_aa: CASSKGQSNTEAFF
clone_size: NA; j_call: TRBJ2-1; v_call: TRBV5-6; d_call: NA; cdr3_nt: TGTGCCAGCAGCTACCTCGTAACGGTGCTTAGCTCCTACAATGAGCAGTTCTTC; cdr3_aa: CASSYLVTVLSSYNEQFF
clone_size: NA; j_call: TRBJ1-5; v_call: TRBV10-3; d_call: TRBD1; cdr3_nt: TGTGCCACCAAACCGACAGGGAACAATCAGCCCCAGCATTTT; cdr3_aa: CATKPTGNNQPQHF
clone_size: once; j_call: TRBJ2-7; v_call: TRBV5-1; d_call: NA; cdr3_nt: TGCGCCAGCAGCTTGACTTCGTCAGCATCCTACGAGCAGTACTTC; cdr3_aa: CASSLTSSASYEQYF
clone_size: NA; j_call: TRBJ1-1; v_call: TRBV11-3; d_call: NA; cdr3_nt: TGTGCCAGCAGCTTGCAACAGGCCCCTGGCGAAGCTTTCTTT; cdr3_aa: CASSLQQAPGEAFF
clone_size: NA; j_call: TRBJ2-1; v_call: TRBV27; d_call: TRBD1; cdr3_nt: TGTGCCAGCAGTTCCCCTCGACAGGGGCCCTACAATGAGCAGTTCTTC; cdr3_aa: CASSSPRQGPYNEQFF
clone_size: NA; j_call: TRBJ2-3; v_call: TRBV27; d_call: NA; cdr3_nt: TGTGCCAGCAGTTTCCAGGGGAGGGATACGCAGTATTTT; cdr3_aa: CASSFQGRDTQYF
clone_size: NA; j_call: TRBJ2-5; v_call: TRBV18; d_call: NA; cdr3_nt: TGTGCCAGCTCACCCGGGAGCGAGGGAGAGACCCAGTACTTC; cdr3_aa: CASSPGSEGETQYF
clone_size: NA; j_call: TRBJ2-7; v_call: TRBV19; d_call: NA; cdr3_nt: TGTGCCAGTAGTGGCGGGGCCCCTATCTACGAGCAGTACTTC; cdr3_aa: CASSGGAPIYEQYF
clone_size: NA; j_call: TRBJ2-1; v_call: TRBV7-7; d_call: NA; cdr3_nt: TGTGCTAGCAGCTTACTCGGCGGGACCTACAATGAGCAGTTCTTC; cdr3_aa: CASSLLGGTYNEQFF
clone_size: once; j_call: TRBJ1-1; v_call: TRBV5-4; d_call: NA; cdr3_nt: TGTGCCAGCAGCTTGCCAGTGAACACTGAAGCTTTCTTT; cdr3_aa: CASSLPVNTEAFF
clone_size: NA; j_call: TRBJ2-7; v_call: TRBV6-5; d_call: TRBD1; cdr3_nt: TGTGCCAGCAGCCTCCCGGGACAGGGTACCCACGAGCAGTACTTC; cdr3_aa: CASSLPGQGTHEQYF
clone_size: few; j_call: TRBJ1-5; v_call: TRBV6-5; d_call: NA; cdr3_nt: TGTGCCAGCAGGGGGGGGCTTAATCAGCCCCAGCATTTT; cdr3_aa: CASRGGLNQPQHF
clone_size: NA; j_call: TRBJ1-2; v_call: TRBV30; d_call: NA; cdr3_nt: TGTGCCTGGAGGGCCCCCCTTGGCTACACCTTC; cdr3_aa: CAWRAPLGYTF
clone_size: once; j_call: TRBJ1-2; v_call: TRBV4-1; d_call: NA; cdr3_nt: TGCGCCAGCAGCCAAGAGCCCAAGGGGCACGGTGGCTACACCTTC; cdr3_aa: CASSQEPKGHGGYTF
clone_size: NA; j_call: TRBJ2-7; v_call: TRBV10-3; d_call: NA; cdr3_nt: TGTGCCATCAGTGAAATCCGTCAAGGGGTCCACGAGCAGTACTTC; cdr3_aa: CAISEIRQGVHEQYF
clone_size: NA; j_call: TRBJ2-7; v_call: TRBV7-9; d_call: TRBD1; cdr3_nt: TGTGCCAGCAGCTTGGACCGGACAGGGAACCTCTACGAGCAGTACTTC; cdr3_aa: CASSLDRTGNLYEQYF
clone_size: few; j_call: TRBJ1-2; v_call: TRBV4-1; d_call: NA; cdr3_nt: TGCGCCAGCAGCCAAGTCCGACCTATCAACGGCTATGGCTACACCTTC; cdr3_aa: CASSQVRPINGYGYTF
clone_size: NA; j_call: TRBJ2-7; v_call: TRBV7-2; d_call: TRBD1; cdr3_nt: TGTGCCAGCAGCTACGGGGACAGGCCAGGGGACGAGCAGTACTTC; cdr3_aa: CASSYGDRPGDEQYF
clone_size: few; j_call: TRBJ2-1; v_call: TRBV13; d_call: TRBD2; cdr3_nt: TGTGCCAGCAGTCCCCACTCAGCGGGGGGGCTCAATGAGCAGTTCTTC; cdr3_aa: CASSPHSAGGLNEQFF
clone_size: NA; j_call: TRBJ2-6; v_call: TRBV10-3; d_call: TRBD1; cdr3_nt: TGTGCCATCAGGGCGACAGGGTTCCTGTCTGGGGCCAACGTCCTGACTTTC; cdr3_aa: CAIRATGFLSGANVLTF
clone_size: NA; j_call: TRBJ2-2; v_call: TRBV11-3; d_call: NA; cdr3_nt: TGTGCCAGCAGCTTAGTAGTAACTAGTTCCCCCTCCGGGGAGCTGTTTTTT; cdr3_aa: CASSLVVTSSPSGELFF
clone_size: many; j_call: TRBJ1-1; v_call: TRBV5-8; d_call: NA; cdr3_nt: TGTGCCAGCCCTACCCAAACCGGGCCCCTCGGGGATATGAACACTGAAGCTTTCTTT; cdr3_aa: CASPTQTGPLGDMNTEAFF
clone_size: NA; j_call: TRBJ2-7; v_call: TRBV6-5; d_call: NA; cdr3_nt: TGTGCCAGCAGCAATTACTACGAGCAGTACTTC; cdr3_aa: CASSNYYEQYF
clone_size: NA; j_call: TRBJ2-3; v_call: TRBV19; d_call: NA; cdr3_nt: TGTGCCAGTAGTATACAGGGGATGAGCACAGATACGCAGTATTTT; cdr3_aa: CASSIQGMSTDTQYF
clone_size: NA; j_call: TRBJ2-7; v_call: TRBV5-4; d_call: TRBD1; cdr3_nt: TGTGCCAGCAGCGCCGACAGGGGGGGAACCTACGAGCAGTACTTC; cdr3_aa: CASSADRGGTYEQYF
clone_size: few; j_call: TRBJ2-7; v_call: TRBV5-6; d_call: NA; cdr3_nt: TGTGCCAGCAGCTTTGTTTATGGGGCAGGGTACGAGCAGTACTTC; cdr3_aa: CASSFVYGAGYEQYF
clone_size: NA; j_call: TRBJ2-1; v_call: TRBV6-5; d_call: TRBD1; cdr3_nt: TGTGCCAGCGGCCGAGACAGGGGGATTTACAATGAGCAGTTCTTC; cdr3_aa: CASGRDRGIYNEQFF
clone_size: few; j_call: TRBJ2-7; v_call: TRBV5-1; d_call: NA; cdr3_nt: TGCGCCAGCAGCTTGCAAGGGTTGGGTGAGCAGTACTTC; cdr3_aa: CASSLQGLGEQYF
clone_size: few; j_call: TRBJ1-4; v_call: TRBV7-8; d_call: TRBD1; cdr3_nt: TGTGCCAGCAGTGATCCGGGACAGACCTACGAACTGTTTTTT; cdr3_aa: CASSDPGQTYELFF
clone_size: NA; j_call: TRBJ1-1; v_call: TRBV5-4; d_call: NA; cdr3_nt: TGTGCCAGCAGCTTTACTGGGGGGACTGAAGCTTTCTTT; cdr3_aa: CASSFTGGTEAFF
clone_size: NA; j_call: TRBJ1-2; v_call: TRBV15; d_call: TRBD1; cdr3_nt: TGTGCCACCAGCCCAACTTTATTCCGGGACAGGGAGCCCTTAAACTATGGCTACACCTTC; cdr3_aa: CATSPTLFRDREPLNYGYTF
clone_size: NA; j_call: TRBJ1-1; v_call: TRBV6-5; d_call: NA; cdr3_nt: TGTGCCAGCACCCCACAGGGTCGGCCTGAAGCTTTCTTT; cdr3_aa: CASTPQGRPEAFF
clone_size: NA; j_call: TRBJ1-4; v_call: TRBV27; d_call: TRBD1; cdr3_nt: TGTGCCAGCAGTCGATCGACAGGGGCTAAGGAAAAACTGTTTTTT; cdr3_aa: CASSRSTGAKEKLFF